The 18 T cell receptor beta chains in this list originate from one sample, sequenced in a study of cytomegalovirus exposure and HLA in healthy donors. Primers included in the PCR were 60 Vbeta and 13 Jbeta primers. The table came from immunoSEQ multiplex PCR; TCRdb's copy has only in-frame clones and leaves some out. Counted here are nearly 200,000 clones, 87% occurring once; the ten biggest clones make up 1.3%. The specimen was PBMCs. These receptors came from a man younger than 45 in good health and CMV-seronegative.

This chain joins TRBV15 and TRBJ2-3; the match to TRBD2 covers 7 bases. V was clipped by 3 bases and J by 7 bases; unmatched bases: 10. CDR3 length equals 15 residues. Germline V gene lookup returns CDR1 LNHNV and CDR2 YYDKDF (reference sequence). DNA of the CDR3: TGTGCCACCAGCAGTGCGACAGTGCGGGAGTATACGCAGTATTTT. As protein: CATSSATVREYTQYF.

The chain links TRBV13 to TRBJ2-2; 7 bases agree with TRBD2. V lost 1 base to trimming and J lost 1 base; unmatched junction nucleotides: 3. Germline V gene lookup returns CDR1 PRHDT and CDR2 FYEKMQ (reference sequence). The CDR3 sequence is 16 residues long. Here the CDR3 reads CASSLDGGRNTGELFF. As DNA, the CDR3 is TGTGCCAGCAGCTTAGATGGCGGGAGGAACACCGGGGAGCTGTTTTTT.

This chain connects TRBV4-1 to TRBJ2-4; D remains ambiguous. The CDR3 is made up of 13 amino acids. CDR1 is MGHRA, CDR2 YSYEKL, per germline. Trimming stripped 8 bases from V and 8 bases from J, with 16 bases between. The CDR3 region has the DNA TGCGCCAGCCGAAGCCTTATGGCGGACATTCAGTACTTC. It specifies CASRSLMADIQYF.

The gene calls are TRBV11-1 and TRBJ2-1; 10 nucleotides line up with TRBD1. The V segment lost 6 bases and the J segment 5 bases; nucleotides outside the gene matches: 4. The CDR3 sequence is 14 residues long. The germline V gene has CDR1 SGHAT and CDR2 FQDESV (reference sequence). The CDR3 reads CASRTGTGDNEQFF. For the CDR3, the DNA is TGTGCCAGCAGAACCGGGACAGGGGACAATGAGCAGTTCTTC.

The gene calls are TRBV15 and TRBJ1-5; 9 positions agree with TRBD1. In germline, CDR1 is LNHNV, CDR2 YYDKDF (reference sequence). CDR3 length equals 16 residues. Germline trimming cut 5 bases from V and 2 bases from J; bases unmatched to any gene: 7. The CDR3 DNA sequence: TGTGCCACCAGCGCGGGACAGGGCAGGGGCAATCAGCCCCAGCATTTT. This codes for CATSAGQGRGNQPQHF.

The chain joins TRBV6-5 to TRBJ1-5; TRBD1 agrees at 7 bases. The CDR3 extends over 15 amino acids. Unmatched junction bases numbered 4, after V lost 5 bases and J lost 0 bases. Germline lookup yields CDR1 MNHEY and CDR2 SVGAGI. DNA of the CDR3: TGTGCCAGCAGTCACGGACAGGTTAGCAATCAGCCCCAGCATTTT. The encoded protein is CASSHGQVSNQPQHF.

CDR3 bases: TGTGCCAGCAGCTTAATCCGTGCGGGAACCTATGGCTACACCTTC. Translation: CASSLIRAGTYGYTF. The chain carries TRBV7-9 and TRBJ1-2; D gene unclear. From germline, CDR1 is SEHNR and CDR2 FQNEAQ (reference sequence). With 2 bases removed from V and 4 bases from J, the gap between germline ends came to 14 bases. The CDR3 consists of 15 residues. Based on the CDR3 plus reference TRBV7-9 and TRBJ1-2, the full variable domain is DTGVSQNPRHKITKRGQNVTFRCDPISEHNRLYWYRQTLGQGPEFLTYFQNEAQLEKSRLLSDRFSAERPKGSFSTLEIQRTEQGDSAMYLCASSLIRAGTYGYTFGSGTRLTVV.

This sequence joins TRBV6-5 and TRBJ1-1, with TRBD1 identical over 8 bases. Trimming cost V 8 bases and J 5 bases; bases outside gene matches: 4. The CDR3 totals 12 residues. Germline lookup yields CDR1 MNHEY and CDR2 SVGAGI. The CDR3 nucleotides are TGTGCCAGCGGACAGGGAGGGACTGAAGCTTTCTTT. Protein: CASGQGGTEAFF.

This clone was observed a few times. The chain employs TRBV11-2 and TRBJ2-1; maybe TRBD2 (5 bases). The CDR3 is made up of 11 amino acids. Trimming pared 5 bases from V and 16 bases from J, leaving 15 bases between. CDR1 and CDR2 from the germline V gene are SGHAT and FQNNGV. The CDR3 sequence: CASSLGESVFF. CDR3 DNA sequence: TGTGCCAGCAGCCTCGGGGAGTCTGTATTCTTC. The full variable domain, in which reference TRBV11-2 and TRBJ2-1 provide the parts outside the CDR3, is EAGVAQSPRYKIIEKRQSVAFWCNPISGHATLYWYQQILGQGPKLLIQFQNNGVVDDSQLPKDRFSAERLKGVDSTLKIQPAKLEDSAVYLCASSLGESVFFGPGTRLTVL.

The V and J genes are TRBV7-8 and TRBJ2-7, with 8 bases that match TRBD1. The CDR3 spans 14 residues. CDR1 is SGHVS, CDR2 FQNEAQ, per germline. V lost 2 bases to trimming and J lost 1 base; unmatched junction nucleotides: 1. The CDR3 sequence: CASSLNRGSYEQYF. The CDR3 bases are TGTGCCAGCAGCTTAAACAGGGGGTCCTACGAGCAGTACTTC.

The rearrangement links TRBV7-2 to TRBJ1-1; D perhaps matches TRBD1 (6 bases). This CDR3 is 15 amino acids long. The V and J ends lost 4 bases and 6 bases respectively, with 18 bases between them. The germline gives CDR1 SGHTA, CDR2 FQGNSA. The CDR3 protein is CASSSNLYRVAEAFF. CDR3 in DNA: TGTGCCAGCAGCTCCAATCTATACAGGGTCGCTGAAGCTTTCTTT.

The chain employs TRBV29-1 and TRBJ2-2; 8 bases match TRBD2. CDR1 and CDR2 (germline): SQVTM, ANQGSEA. This CDR3 spans 15 amino acids. V lost 4 bases and J lost 3; bases outside the gene matches: 7. The CDR3 DNA follows: TGCAGCGTTGCGGGGGATAGCGGGGACACCGGGGAGCTGTTTTTT. It codes for CSVAGDSGDTGELFF.

V usage is TRBV27 and J usage is TRBJ2-5, with D perhaps TRBD2 (6 bases). CDR3 length: 16 residues. Trimming stripped 1 base from V and 5 bases from J, with 17 bases between. Germline V CDR1 and CDR2: MNHEY, SMNVEV (reference sequence). The CDR3 nucleotides read TGTGCCAGCAGTTTATTTATGACTAGGAATTCGGAGACCCAGTACTTC. It codes for CASSLFMTRNSETQYF.

The chain links TRBV2 to TRBJ1-2; D is unclear. The CDR3 spans 13 residues. Germline loops: CDR1 SNHLY, CDR2 FYNNEI. V shed 2 bases and J shed 6 bases, with 10 bases lying between them. CDR3 sequence (DNA): TGTGCCAGCAGTGAAAGGCGCCAGGATGGCTACACCTTC. Translated: CASSERRQDGYTF.

The rearrangement uses TRBV19 and TRBJ1-1; D is undetermined. The CDR3 totals 15 residues. The V gene's germline CDR1 is LNHDA and CDR2 SQIVND (reference sequence). Trimming cost V 5 bases and J 0 bases, with 13 bases left between them. In DNA form, the CDR3 reads TGTGCCAGTAGTTCTTCTCGGGAGTTGAACACTGAAGCTTTCTTT. Its protein product is CASSSSRELNTEAFF. The full variable domain, completed using reference TRBV19 and TRBJ1-1, is DGGITQSPKYLFRKEGQNVTLSCEQNLNHDAMYWYRQDPGQGLRLIYYSQIVNDFQKGDIAEGYSVSREKKESFPLTVTSAQKNPTAFYLCASSSSRELNTEAFFGQGTRLTVV.

In DNA, the CDR3 is TGTGCCTGGAGATCCGGGACCTACGAGCAGTACTTC. As protein: CAWRSGTYEQYF. This chain connects TRBV30 to TRBJ2-7; tentative D call: TRBD2 (5 bases). Trimming took off 3 bases at V and 2 bases at J, with 8 bases between the two ends. This CDR3 region has 12 residues. Germline-derived CDR1 and CDR2 are GTSNPN and SVGIG (reference sequence).

This chain links TRBV7-2 with TRBJ1-1; TRBD1 is a possible D gene (5 bases). V shed 6 bases and J shed 4 bases, with 15 bases lying between them. The CDR3 is made up of 14 amino acids. Germline values: CDR1 SGHTA, CDR2 FQGNSA. CDR3: CASRLPGGGTEAFF. The CDR3 DNA reads TGTGCCAGCAGACTCCCTGGGGGGGGCACTGAAGCTTTCTTT. The entire variable domain, with the rest obtained from reference TRBV7-2 and TRBJ1-1, is as follows: GAGVSQSPSNKVTEKGKDVELRCDPISGHTALYWYRQSLGQGLEFLIYFQGNSAPDKSGLPSDRFSAERTGGSVSTLTIQRTQQEDSAVYLCASRLPGGGTEAFFGQGTRLTVV.

The rearrangement uses TRBV5-1 and TRBJ2-5; D is perhaps TRBD1 (6 bases). Trimming left V 4 bases short and J 4 bases short, with 20 bases between. The CDR3 covers 16 residues. Germline values: CDR1 SGHRS, CDR2 YFSETQ. CDR3 region: CASSALQGPARETQYF. Here the CDR3 DNA reads TGCGCCAGCAGCGCCCTACAGGGTCCTGCAAGAGAGACCCAGTACTTC.